The 10 T cell receptor beta chains presented below share a single source sample, sequenced in a study of T cell repertoires in cytomegalovirus infection. TCRdb called the reads again in MiXCR, with one record for every CDR3 protein. The profile shows a few hundred thousand distinct CDR3 sequences, 17% of them singletons. Sequencing input: CD8+ T cells from PBMCs. The receptors originated from a human donor in good health (CMV status not recorded). Some clones in this sample may be carry-over from other donors' samples.

This clonotype was seen repeatedly, ten times or more. This rearrangement joins TRBV6-6 to TRBJ2-2, with 8 bases matching TRBD1. After removal of 2 bases from V and 3 bases from J, the junction contained 5 bases not matched to a gene. Germline loops: CDR1 MNHNY, CDR2 SVGAGI (reference sequence). The CDR3 is 16 amino acids. The CDR3 sequence: CASSYQGARDTGELFF. DNA of the CDR3: TGTGCCAGCAGTTACCAGGGGGCTAGGGACACCGGGGAGCTGTTTTTT.

Ten or more counts support this clonotype. The chain carries TRBV20-1 and TRBJ2-7, with D possibly TRBD2 on 5 matching bases. V lost 4 bases and J 0 bases, leaving 7 bases between the germline ends. Germline CDR1 is DFQATT and CDR2 is SNEGSKA (reference sequence). CDR3 length: 12 residues. The CDR3 spells CSAMGVSYEQYF. The CDR3 DNA reads as TGCAGTGCTATGGGAGTCTCCTACGAGCAGTACTTC.

This chain joins TRBV11-1 and TRBJ2-1; TRBD1 matches 7 bases. The germline V gene has CDR1 SGHAT and CDR2 FQDESV (reference sequence). J was trimmed by 3 bases and V by 1 base; bases with no gene match: 12. There are 18 residues in the CDR3. CDR3 protein: CASSLEYGATGDYNEQFF. The CDR3 DNA follows: TGTGCCAGCAGCTTAGAGTATGGTGCCACAGGGGACTACAATGAGCAGTTCTTC.

Ten or more counts support this clonotype. V gene TRBV28 combines with J gene TRBJ2-7; TRBD2 matches at 7 bases. CDR1 and CDR2 (germline): MDHEN, SYDVKM. With V trimmed by 6 bases and J by 0 bases, 5 bases remained unmatched. The CDR3 has 14 amino acids. CDR3 sequence: CASSLAGNSYEQYF. The DNA of the CDR3 is TGTGCCAGCAGCTTAGCGGGCAACTCCTACGAGCAGTACTTC.

The chain is built from TRBV27 and TRBJ1-1; D uncertain. Germline V gene lookup returns CDR1 MNHEY and CDR2 SMNVEV (reference sequence). With 5 bases removed from V and 1 base from J, the gap between germline ends came to 14 bases. This CDR3 comprises 15 residues. The CDR3 coding sequence is TGTGCCAGCAGTGTGGCAGGAGGATGGAACACTGAAGCTTTCTTT. Amino acids: CASSVAGGWNTEAFF.

This clonotype was picked up a small number of times. The rearrangement joins TRBV28 to TRBJ2-7; TRBD1 matches at 10 bases. This CDR3 has 16 residues. After removal of 6 bases from V and 3 bases from J, the junction contained 11 bases not matched to a gene. CDR1 is MDHEN, CDR2 SYDVKM, per germline. CDR3 DNA sequence: TGTGCCAGCAGCCCGACTCCGGGACAGGGGAACTACGAGCAGTACTTC. Amino acids: CASSPTPGQGNYEQYF.

On this clonotype itself: Because it lacks the conserved phenylalanine or tryptophan at the end, this CDR3 is likely a read error. This chain joins TRBV28 and TRBJ1-1; D is possibly TRBD1 (6 bases). Per germline, CDR1 MDHEN and CDR2 SYDVKM. The CDR3 loop spans 13 amino acids. V lost 6 bases, J lost 8 bases, and 16 bases lay in between. The CDR3 is CASSLLRDKEAFI. DNA for the CDR3: TGTGCCAGCAGCCTTCTCCGGGACAAAGAAGCTTTCATT.

This chain links TRBV7-6 with TRBJ2-7, with D unclear. V dropped 4 bases and J dropped 5 bases, with 6 bases sitting between them. Per germline, CDR1 SGHVS and CDR2 FNYEAQ. The CDR3 is made up of 11 amino acids. The CDR3 region is CASSSNHEQYF. The CDR3 bases are TGTGCCAGCAGCTCGAACCACGAGCAGTACTTC.

This clonotype was seen only a few times. This chain joins TRBV19 and TRBJ2-7; 8 bases align to TRBD2. Germline trimming cut 8 bases from V and 6 bases from J; bases unmatched to any gene: 6. The CDR3 covers 12 residues. Germline CDR1 LNHDA, CDR2 SQIVND (reference sequence). This CDR3 is CASEGLAGEQYF. Here the CDR3 DNA reads TGTGCCAGTGAAGGACTAGCCGGCGAGCAGTACTTC.

The table lists this clonotype with a few counts. V usage is TRBV7-9 and J usage is TRBJ1-5; D is possibly TRBD1 (5 bases). This CDR3 is 12 amino acids long. Germline V lookup: CDR1 SEHNR, CDR2 FQNEAQ (reference sequence). Trimming removed 8 bases at V and 8 bases at J, with 13 bases between. The CDR3 here is CASSRGVKPQHF. CDR3 bases: TGTGCCAGCTCCCGGGGGGTGAAGCCCCAGCATTTT. Full variable domain (rest looked up from reference TRBV7-9 and TRBJ1-5): DTGVSQNPRHKITKRGQNVTFRCDPISEHNRLYWYRQTLGQGPEFLTYFQNEAQLEKSRLLSDRFSAERPKGSFSTLEIQRTEQGDSAMYLCASSRGVKPQHFGDGTRLSIL.